This T cell receptor (beta chain) was documented in a study of technical replicates of blood from a few donors (dated by TCRdb to about 2017). Details on this clone: The target of this receptor is not known. Within one base of it there is no much larger clone, and no base qualities were kept.

The CDR3 holds 14 amino acids from the cysteine to the phenylalanine. Solely the CDR3 DNA is kept, with 42 bases framed from the first base. Libraries were constructed by the immunoSEQ multiplex PCR assay. The immuneACCESS repertoire file appears here via TCRdb, limited to in-frame rearrangements. These files lack a portion of the clones; in checked studies, under half of the deficit traces to unresolved V genes, and the cause of the others is not known. This sample comprises about 63,000 clones, around nine tenths of them detected only once. The ten largest clones add up to approximately 4.9% of the sample.

Rearrangement joined TRBV12-2 to TRBJ2-5; the table's TRBD2 call for D was not verified on the DNA. TRBV12-2 is a pseudogene segment. Sequencing was done on a sample of PBMCs. This TCR was sampled from a human donor in good health. Some clones in this sample may be carry-over from other donors' samples. The CDR3 in this case is CASRISGREKTQYF. The nucleotide sequence is given as TGTGCAAGTCGCATTAGCGGGAGGGAAAAGACCCAGTACTTC.